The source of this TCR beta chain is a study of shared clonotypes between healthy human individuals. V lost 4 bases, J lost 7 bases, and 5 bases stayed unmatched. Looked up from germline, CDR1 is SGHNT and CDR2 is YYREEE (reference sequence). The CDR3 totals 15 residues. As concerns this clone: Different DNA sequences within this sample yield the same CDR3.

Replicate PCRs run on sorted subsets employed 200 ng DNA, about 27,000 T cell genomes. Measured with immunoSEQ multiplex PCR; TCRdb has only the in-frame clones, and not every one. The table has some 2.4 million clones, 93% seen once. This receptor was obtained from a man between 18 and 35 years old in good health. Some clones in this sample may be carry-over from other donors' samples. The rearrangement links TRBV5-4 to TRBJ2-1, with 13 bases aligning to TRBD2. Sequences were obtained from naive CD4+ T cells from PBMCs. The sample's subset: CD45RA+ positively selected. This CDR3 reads CASSPGTSGANEQFF. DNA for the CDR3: TGTGCCAGCAGCCCAGGGACTAGCGGGGCAAATGAGCAGTTCTTC.